These T cell receptor beta chains were read from a single sample in a study of cytomegalovirus exposure and HLA in healthy donors. The repertoire was sequenced with immunoSEQ multiplex PCR; TCRdb's copy has only in-frame clones and lacks some. This table holds over 80,000 clones, approximately 72% found once. The sequencing sample was made of PBMCs. The receptor set was obtained from a woman aged 70 to 79 in good health and CMV-seropositive. The CDR3 runs from the conserved cysteine through the conserved F or W. D genes are given only for firm matches.

D gene: TRBD2; V gene: TRBV27; J gene: TRBJ2-3; CDR3 protein: CASSPGLAGIDTQYF
D gene: TRBD2; V gene: TRBV28; J gene: .; CDR3 protein: CAARGGSYEQYF
D gene: .; V gene: TRBV5-4; J gene: TRBJ2-7; CDR3 protein: CASSLETGYEQYF
D gene: .; V gene: TRBV5-1; J gene: TRBJ2-7; CDR3 protein: CASSFARSALSSYEQYF
D gene: .; V gene: TRBV5-1; J gene: TRBJ2-3; CDR3 protein: CASFDSLGDTQYF
D gene: .; V gene: TRBV4-1; J gene: TRBJ1-4; CDR3 protein: CASSQDGGRFGEKLFF
D gene: .; V gene: TRBV27; J gene: TRBJ1-6; CDR3 protein: CASSFIGFNSPLHF
D gene: .; V gene: TRBV28; J gene: TRBJ1-1; CDR3 protein: CASRLQGSEAFF
D gene: .; V gene: TRBV6-1; J gene: TRBJ2-1; CDR3 protein: CASSEGRFTSYNEQFF
D gene: .; V gene: TRBV7-3; J gene: TRBJ2-7; CDR3 protein: CASSLVGGRDEQYF
D gene: .; V gene: TRBV6-4; J gene: TRBJ2-5; CDR3 protein: CASSSSGVTETQYF
D gene: TRBD1; V gene: TRBV6-6; J gene: TRBJ1-1; CDR3 protein: CATDRQGVAFF
D gene: .; V gene: TRBV7-8; J gene: TRBJ2-1; CDR3 protein: CASSLGGPWGNEQFF
D gene: TRBD2; V gene: TRBV5-4; J gene: TRBJ2-3; CDR3 protein: CASNYLAGSTDTQYF
D gene: .; V gene: TRBV18; J gene: TRBJ2-5; CDR3 protein: CASSPVTGKETQYF
D gene: .; V gene: TRBV28; J gene: TRBJ2-7; CDR3 protein: CASRQQGYEQYF
D gene: TRBD2; V gene: TRBV28; J gene: TRBJ2-7; CDR3 protein: CASSPPGLAGEQYF
D gene: .; V gene: TRBV5-6; J gene: TRBJ1-6; CDR3 protein: CASSLGQGSYNSPLHF
D gene: TRBD1; V gene: TRBV6-5; J gene: TRBJ2-7; CDR3 protein: CASSAATGYYEQYF
D gene: .; V gene: TRBV5-1; J gene: TRBJ1-4; CDR3 protein: CASSLNGDTKKLFF
D gene: .; V gene: TRBV27; J gene: TRBJ1-6; CDR3 protein: CASSLEPGSFYSPLHF
D gene: TRBD2; V gene: TRBV5-6; J gene: TRBJ2-4; CDR3 protein: CASSPRRRGDIQYF
D gene: .; V gene: TRBV19; J gene: TRBJ2-2; CDR3 protein: CASSLRAGALTGELFF
D gene: .; V gene: TRBV5-1; J gene: TRBJ2-7; CDR3 protein: CASSLRPTGDLYEQYF
D gene: .; V gene: TRBV2; J gene: TRBJ1-5; CDR3 protein: CASGAQVRQFHQSQHF
D gene: .; V gene: TRBV11-3; J gene: TRBJ2-7; CDR3 protein: CASSSGSYEQYF
D gene: .; V gene: TRBV5-4; J gene: TRBJ1-3; CDR3 protein: CASSFGQGNTIYF
D gene: TRBD2; V gene: TRBV27; J gene: TRBJ2-1; CDR3 protein: CASSSLGSGGRNEQFF
D gene: TRBD2; V gene: TRBV28; J gene: TRBJ2-7; CDR3 protein: CASSFAPGGVSYEQYF
D gene: TRBD2; V gene: TRBV12-5; J gene: TRBJ2-5; CDR3 protein: CASSGGRETQYF
D gene: .; V gene: TRBV5-1; J gene: TRBJ1-4; CDR3 protein: CASSLLGAGINEKLFF